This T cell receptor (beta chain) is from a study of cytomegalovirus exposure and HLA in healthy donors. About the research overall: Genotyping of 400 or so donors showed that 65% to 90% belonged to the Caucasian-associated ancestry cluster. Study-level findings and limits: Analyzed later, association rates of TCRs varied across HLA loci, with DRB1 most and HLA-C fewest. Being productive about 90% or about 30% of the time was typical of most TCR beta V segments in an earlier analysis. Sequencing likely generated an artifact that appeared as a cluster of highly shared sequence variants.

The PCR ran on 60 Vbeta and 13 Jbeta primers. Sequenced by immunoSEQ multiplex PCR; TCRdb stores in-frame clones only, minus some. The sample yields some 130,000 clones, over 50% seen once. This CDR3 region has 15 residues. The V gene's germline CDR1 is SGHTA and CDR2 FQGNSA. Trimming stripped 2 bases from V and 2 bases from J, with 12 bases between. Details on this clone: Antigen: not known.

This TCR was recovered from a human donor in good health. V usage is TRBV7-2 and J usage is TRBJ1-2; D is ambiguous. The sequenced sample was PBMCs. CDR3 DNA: TGTGCCAGCAGCTTACGGGCAGCTAGCAACTATGGCTACACCTTC. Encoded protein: CASSLRAASNYGYTF.